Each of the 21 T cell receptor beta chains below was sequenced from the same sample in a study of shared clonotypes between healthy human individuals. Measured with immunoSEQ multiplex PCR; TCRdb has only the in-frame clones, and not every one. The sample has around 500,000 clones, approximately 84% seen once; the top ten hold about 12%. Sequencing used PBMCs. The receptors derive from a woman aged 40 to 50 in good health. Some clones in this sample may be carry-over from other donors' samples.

The CDR3 DNA reads as TGCGCCAGCAGACATGGACTAGCGGGAGAAAACCCATTCGGCGAGCAGTACTTC. It is translated as CASRHGLAGENPFGEQYF. The chain uses TRBV5-1 and TRBJ2-7, with TRBD2 matching 13 bases. Trimming at V came to 5 bases and at J to 6 bases, leaving 17 bases not matched to a gene. The CDR3 runs 18 residues. Germline CDR1 SGHRS, CDR2 YFSETQ. Using reference TRBV5-1 and TRBJ2-7 for the parts outside the CDR3, the full variable domain is KAGVTQTPRYLIKTRGQQVTLSCSPISGHRSVSWYQQTPGQGLQFLFEYFSETQRNKGNFPGRFSGRQFSNSRSEMNVSTLELGDSALYLCASRHGLAGENPFGEQYFGPGTRLTVT.

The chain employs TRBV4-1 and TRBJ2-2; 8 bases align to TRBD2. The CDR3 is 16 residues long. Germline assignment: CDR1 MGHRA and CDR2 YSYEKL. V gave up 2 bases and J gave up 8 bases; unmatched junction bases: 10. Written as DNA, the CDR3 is TGCGCCAGCAGCCAACCAGTGCGGGGGGCGTCGGGGGAGCTGTTTTTT. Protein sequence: CASSQPVRGASGELFF.

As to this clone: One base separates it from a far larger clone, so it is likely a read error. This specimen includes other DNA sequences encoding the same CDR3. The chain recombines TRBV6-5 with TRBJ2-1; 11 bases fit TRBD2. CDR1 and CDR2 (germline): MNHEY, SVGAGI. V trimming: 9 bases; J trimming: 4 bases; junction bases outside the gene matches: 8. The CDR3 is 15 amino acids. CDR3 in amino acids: CASSQTSGTYNEQFF. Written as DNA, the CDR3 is TGTGCCAGTAGTCAGACTAGCGGGACGTACAATGAGCAGTTCTTC.

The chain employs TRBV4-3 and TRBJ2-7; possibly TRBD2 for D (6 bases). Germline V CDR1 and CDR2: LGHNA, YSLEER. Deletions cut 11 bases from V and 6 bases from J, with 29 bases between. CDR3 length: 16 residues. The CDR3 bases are TGCGCCGGCGGCCAGGGATTATCGGGACTCCGGGCCGAGCAGTACTTC. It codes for CAGGQGLSGLRAEQYF.

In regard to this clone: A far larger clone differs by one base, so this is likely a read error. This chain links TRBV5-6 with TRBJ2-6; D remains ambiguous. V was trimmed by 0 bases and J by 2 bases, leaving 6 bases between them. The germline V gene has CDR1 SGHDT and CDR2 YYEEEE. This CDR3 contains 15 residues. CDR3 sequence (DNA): TGTGCCAGCAGCTTGGGCAGACCTGGGGCCAACGTCCTGACTTTC. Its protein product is CASSLGRPGANVLTF.

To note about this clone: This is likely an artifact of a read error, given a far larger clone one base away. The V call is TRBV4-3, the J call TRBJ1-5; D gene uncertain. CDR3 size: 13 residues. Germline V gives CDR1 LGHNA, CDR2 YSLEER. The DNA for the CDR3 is TGCGCCATCAGCCAAGATCGGGAACAGCCCCAGCATTTT. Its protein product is CAISQDREQPQHF.

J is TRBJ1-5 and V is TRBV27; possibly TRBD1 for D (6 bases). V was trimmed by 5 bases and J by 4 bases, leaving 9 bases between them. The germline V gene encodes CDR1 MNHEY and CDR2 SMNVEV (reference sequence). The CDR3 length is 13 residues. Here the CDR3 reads CASSPTGNQPQHF. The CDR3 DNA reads TGTGCCAGCAGTCCAACAGGGAATCAGCCCCAGCATTTT.

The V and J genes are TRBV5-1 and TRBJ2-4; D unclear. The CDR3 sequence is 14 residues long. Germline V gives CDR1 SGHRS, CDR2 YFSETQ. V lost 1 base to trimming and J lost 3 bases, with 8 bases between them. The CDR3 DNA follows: TGCGCCAGCAGCTTGAGGGCTGGCAAAAACATTCAGTACTTC. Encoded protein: CASSLRAGKNIQYF.

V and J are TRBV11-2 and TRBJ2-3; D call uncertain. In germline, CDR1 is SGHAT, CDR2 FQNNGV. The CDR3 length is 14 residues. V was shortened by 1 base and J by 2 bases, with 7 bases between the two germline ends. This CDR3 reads CASSLVGYTDTQYF. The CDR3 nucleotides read TGTGCCAGCAGCTTAGTTGGCTACACAGATACGCAGTATTTT. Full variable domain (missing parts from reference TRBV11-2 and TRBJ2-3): EAGVAQSPRYKIIEKRQSVAFWCNPISGHATLYWYQQILGQGPKLLIQFQNNGVVDDSQLPKDRFSAERLKGVDSTLKIQPAKLEDSAVYLCASSLVGYTDTQYFGPGTRLTVL.

The CDR3 loop reads CASSLNGERETQYF. The CDR3 DNA sequence: TGTGCCAGCAGCTTAAACGGGGAGAGGGAGACCCAGTACTTC. This sequence joins TRBV7-2 and TRBJ2-5, with D maybe TRBD2 (5 bases). The CDR3 spans 14 residues. The V gene lost 2 bases and the J gene lost 5 bases, with 12 bases spanning the gap. Germline-derived CDR1 and CDR2 are SGHTA and FQGNSA.

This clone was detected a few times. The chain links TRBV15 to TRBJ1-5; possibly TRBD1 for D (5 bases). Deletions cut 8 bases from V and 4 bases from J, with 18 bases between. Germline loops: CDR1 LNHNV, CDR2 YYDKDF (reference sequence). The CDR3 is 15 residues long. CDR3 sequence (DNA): TGTGCCACCCTGCCCGGGACGGGGGAAAATCAGCCCCAGCATTTT. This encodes CATLPGTGENQPQHF.

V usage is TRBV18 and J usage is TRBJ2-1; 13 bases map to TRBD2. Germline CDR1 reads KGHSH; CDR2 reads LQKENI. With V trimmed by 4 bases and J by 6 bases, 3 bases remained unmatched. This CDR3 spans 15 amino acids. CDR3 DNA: TGTGCCAGCTCACGGGGACTAGCGGGGAGCAATGAGCAGTTCTTC. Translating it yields CASSRGLAGSNEQFF.

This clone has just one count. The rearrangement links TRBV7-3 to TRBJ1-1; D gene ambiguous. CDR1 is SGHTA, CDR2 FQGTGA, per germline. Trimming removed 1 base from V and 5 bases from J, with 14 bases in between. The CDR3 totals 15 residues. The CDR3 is CASSLNPSRPTEAFF. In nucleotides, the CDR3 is TGTGCCAGCAGCTTAAACCCGTCCAGACCTACTGAAGCTTTCTTT. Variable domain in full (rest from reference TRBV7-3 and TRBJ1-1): GAGVSQTPSNKVTEKGKYVELRCDPISGHTALYWYRQSLGQGPEFLIYFQGTGAADDSGLPNDRFFAVRPEGSVSTLKIQRTERGDSAVYLCASSLNPSRPTEAFFGQGTRLTVV.

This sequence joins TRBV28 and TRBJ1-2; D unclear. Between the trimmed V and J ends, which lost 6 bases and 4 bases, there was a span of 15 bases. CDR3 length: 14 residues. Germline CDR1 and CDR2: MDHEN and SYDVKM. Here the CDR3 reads CASRSRFGSYGYTF. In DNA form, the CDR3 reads TGTGCCAGCAGGTCCAGGTTCGGTTCCTATGGCTACACCTTC.

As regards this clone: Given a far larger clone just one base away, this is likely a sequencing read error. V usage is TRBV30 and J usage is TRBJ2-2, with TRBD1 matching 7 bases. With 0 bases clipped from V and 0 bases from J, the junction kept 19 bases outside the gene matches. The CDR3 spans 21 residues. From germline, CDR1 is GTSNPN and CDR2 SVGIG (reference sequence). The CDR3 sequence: CAWSVSPGQLITEANTGELFF. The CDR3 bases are TGTGCCTGGAGTGTATCTCCGGGACAGCTGATAACGGAAGCGAACACCGGGGAGCTGTTTTTT. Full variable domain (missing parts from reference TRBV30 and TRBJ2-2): SQTIHQWPATLVQPVGSPLSLECTVEGTSNPNLYWYRQAAGRGLQLLFYSVGIGQISSEVPQNLSASRPQDRQFILSSKKLLLSDSGFYLCAWSVSPGQLITEANTGELFFGEGSRLTVL.

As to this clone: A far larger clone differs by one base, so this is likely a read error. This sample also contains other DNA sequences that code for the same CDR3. CDR3 region: CASSDLPYEQYF. The CDR3 DNA sequence: TGTGCCAGCAGTGATTTGCCCTACGAGCAATACTTC. The chain combines TRBV6-1 with TRBJ2-7; D ambiguous. Germline CDR1 reads MNHNS; CDR2 reads SASEGT. The CDR3 sequence is 12 residues long.

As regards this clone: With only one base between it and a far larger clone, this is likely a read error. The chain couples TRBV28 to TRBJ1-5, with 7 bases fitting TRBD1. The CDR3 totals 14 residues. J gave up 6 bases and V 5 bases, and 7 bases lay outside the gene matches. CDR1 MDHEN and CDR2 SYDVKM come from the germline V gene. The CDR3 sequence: CASSRAAGGQPQHF. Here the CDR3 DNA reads TGTGCCAGCAGTCGGGCAGCAGGGGGTCAGCCCCAGCATTTT.

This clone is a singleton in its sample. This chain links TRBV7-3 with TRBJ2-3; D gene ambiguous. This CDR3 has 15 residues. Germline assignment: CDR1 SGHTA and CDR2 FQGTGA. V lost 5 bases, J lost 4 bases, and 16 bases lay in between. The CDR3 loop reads CASSPASASADTQYF. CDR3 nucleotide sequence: TGTGCCAGCAGCCCCGCCTCGGCTTCCGCAGATACGCAGTATTTT.

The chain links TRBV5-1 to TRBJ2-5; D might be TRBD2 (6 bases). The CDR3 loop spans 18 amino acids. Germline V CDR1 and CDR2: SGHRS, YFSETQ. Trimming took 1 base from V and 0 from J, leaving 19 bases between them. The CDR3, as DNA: TGCGCCAGCAGCTTGCGCTCACCTCGGGACTCCCACCAAGAGACCCAGTACTTC. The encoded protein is CASSLRSPRDSHQETQYF.

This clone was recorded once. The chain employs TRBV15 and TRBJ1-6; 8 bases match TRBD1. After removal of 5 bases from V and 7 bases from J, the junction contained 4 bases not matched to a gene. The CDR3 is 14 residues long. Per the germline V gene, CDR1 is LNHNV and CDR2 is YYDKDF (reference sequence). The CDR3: CATSWGQENSPLHF. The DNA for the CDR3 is TGTGCCACCAGCTGGGGACAGGAGAATTCACCCCTCCACTTT.

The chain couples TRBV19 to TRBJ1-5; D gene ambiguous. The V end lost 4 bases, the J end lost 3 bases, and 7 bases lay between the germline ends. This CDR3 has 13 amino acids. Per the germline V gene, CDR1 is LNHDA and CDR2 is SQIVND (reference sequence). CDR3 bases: TGTGCCAGTAGTACGGGTTTCAATCAGCCCCAGCATTTT. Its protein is CASSTGFNQPQHF.